This T cell receptor (beta chain) was obtained from a study of Ad26.COV2.S vaccination and SARS-CoV-2 variants. The CDR3 is made up of 14 amino acids. V was pared by 0 bases and J by 0 bases, with 7 bases between. Germline loops: CDR1 SGHRS, CDR2 YFSETQ. Clones were sequenced by immunoSEQ multiplex PCR, and TCRdb holds only the in-frame ones, with some missing. In the table there are about 680,000 clones, roughly 90% of which are singletons. Stated treatment: some 20 received Ad26.COV2.S at low or high dose, single or two shots; about 5 received placebo; per-sample allocation not given. Sampling took place 63 days after the first vaccine or placebo injection.

This TCR was sampled from a person aged 18 to 59 who received the Ad26.COV2.S COVID-19 vaccine or a placebo. The chain has TRBV5-1 and TRBJ2-7; D gene ambiguous. Material: peripheral blood, obtained in a trial of Ad26.COV2.S vaccine versus placebo. This chain's CDR3 is CASSLDFGSYEQYF. CDR3 bases: TGCGCCAGCAGCTTGGATTTCGGCTCCTACGAGCAGTACTTC.